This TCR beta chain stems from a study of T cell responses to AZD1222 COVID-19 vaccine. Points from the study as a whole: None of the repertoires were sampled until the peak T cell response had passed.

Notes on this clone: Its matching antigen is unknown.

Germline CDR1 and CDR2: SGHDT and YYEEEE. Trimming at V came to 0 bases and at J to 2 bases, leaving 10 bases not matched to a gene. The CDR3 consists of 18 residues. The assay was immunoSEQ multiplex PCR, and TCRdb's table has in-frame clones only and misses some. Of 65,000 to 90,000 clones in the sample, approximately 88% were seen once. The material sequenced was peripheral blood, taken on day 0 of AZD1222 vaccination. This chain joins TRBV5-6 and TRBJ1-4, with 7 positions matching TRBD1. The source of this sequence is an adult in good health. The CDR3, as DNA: TGTGCCAGCAGCTTGGGAGGGGGCAGACCTTTGACTAATGAAAAACTGTTTTTT. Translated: CASSLGGGRPLTNEKLFF.